This TCR beta chain was identified during a study of T cells in Graves' hyperthyroidism and ophthalmopathy. This clonotype was seen a few times. At first hyperthyroidism diagnosis, before any ophthalmopathy symptoms, the blood sample was collected. Out of 10 ml of fresh peripheral blood came the PBMCs. RNA transcripts provided the source from which TCR beta CDR3 regions were amplified. With the HTBI primer set, the TCR CDR3 went through a first round of RT-PCR. TCRdb re-analysed the multiplex PCR reads in MiXCR, keeping a single row per CDR3 protein. The sample contains approximately 720,000 distinct CDR3 sequences, over 15% of which appear only once. This receptor was obtained from a woman between 50 and 59 years old with Graves' hyperthyroidism that later progressed to Graves' ophthalmopathy. The sample consisted of blood.

The CDR3, as DNA: TGCAGTGCTAGAGAGGGGAGGTTCCGGGACCAAAGCCGGGAGACCCAGTACTTC. The encoded protein is CSAREGRFRDQSRETQYF. The V call is TRBV20-1, the J call TRBJ2-5; possible D gene TRBD2, 6 bases. The CDR3 totals 18 residues. The V gene's germline CDR1 is DFQATT and CDR2 SNEGSKA (reference sequence). Trimming removed 0 bases from V and 5 bases from J, with 25 bases in between.